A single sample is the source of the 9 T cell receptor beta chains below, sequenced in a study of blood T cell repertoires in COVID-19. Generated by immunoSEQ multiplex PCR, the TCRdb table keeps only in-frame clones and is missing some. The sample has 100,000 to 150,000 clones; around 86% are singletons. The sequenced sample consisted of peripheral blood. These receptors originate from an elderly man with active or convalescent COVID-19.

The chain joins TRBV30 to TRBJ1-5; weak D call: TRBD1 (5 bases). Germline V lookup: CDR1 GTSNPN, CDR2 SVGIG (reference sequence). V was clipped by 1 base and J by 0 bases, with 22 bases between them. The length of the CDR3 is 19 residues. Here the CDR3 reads CAWSGDSGARENSNQPQHF. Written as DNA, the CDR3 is TGTGCCTGGAGTGGAGACTCTGGGGCGCGGGAAAATAGCAATCAGCCCCAGCATTTT.

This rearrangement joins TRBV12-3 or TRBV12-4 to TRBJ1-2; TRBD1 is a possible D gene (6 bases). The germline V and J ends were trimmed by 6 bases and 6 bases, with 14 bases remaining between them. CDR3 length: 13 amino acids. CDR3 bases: TGTGCCAGCAGCCCCGACAGGAATCATGGCTACACCTTC. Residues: CASSPDRNHGYTF.

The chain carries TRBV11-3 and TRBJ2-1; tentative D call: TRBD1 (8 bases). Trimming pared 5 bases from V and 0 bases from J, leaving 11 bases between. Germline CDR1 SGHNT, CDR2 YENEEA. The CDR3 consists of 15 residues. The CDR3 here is CASSTGGASYNEQFF. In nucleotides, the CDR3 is TGTGCCAGCAGCACAGGGGGGGCCTCCTACAATGAGCAGTTCTTC.

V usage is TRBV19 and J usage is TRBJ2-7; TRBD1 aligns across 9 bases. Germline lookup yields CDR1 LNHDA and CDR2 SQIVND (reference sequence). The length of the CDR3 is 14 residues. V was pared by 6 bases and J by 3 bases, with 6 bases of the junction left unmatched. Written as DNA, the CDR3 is TGTGCCAGTAGACCGGGACAGGGACTCTACGAGCAGTACTTC. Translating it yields CASRPGQGLYEQYF.

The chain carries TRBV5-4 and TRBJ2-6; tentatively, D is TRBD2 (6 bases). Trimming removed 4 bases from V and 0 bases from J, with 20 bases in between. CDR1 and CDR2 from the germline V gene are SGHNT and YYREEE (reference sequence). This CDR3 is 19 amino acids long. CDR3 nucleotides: TGTGCCAGCAGCCGAGGTGCTAGCGACTTGAGCTCTGGGGCCAACGTCCTGACTTTC. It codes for CASSRGASDLSSGANVLTF.

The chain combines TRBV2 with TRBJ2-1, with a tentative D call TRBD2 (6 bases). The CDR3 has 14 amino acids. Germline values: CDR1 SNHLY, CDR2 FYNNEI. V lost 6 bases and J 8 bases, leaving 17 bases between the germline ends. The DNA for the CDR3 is TGTGCCAGCAGCCGGCCGGGACTCCCCGATGAGCAGTTCTTC. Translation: CASSRPGLPDEQFF. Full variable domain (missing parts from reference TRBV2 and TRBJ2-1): EPEVTQTPSHQVTQMGQEVILRCVPISNHLYFYWYRQILGQKVEFLVSFYNNEISEKSEIFDDQFSVERPDGSNFTLKIRSTKLEDSAMYFCASSRPGLPDEQFFGPGTRLTVL.

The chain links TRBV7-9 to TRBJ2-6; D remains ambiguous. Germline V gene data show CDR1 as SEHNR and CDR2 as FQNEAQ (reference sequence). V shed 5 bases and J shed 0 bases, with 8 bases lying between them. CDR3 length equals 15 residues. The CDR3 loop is CASSKSRSGANVLTF. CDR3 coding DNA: TGTGCCAGCAGCAAATCTCGCTCTGGGGCCAACGTCCTGACTTTC.

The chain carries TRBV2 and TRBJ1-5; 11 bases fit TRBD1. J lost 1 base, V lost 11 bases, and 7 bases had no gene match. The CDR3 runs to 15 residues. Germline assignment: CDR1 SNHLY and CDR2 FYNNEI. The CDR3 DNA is TGTGCCGTCCCGGGACAGGGGGTGAGCAATCAGCCCCAGCATTTT. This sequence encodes CAVPGQGVSNQPQHF.

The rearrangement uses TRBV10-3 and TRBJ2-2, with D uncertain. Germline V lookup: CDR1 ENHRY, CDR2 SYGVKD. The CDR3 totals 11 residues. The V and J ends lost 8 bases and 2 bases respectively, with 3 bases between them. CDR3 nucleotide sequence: TGTGCCATCTCTAACACCGGGGAGCTGTTTTTT. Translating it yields CAISNTGELFF.